One and the same sample provided the 15 T cell receptor beta chains below, sequenced in a study of shared clonotypes between healthy human individuals. Repertoires were generated with immunoSEQ multiplex PCR, while TCRdb's copy carries only in-frame clones and drops some. The sample consists of 1.6 million or so clones, approximately 98.5% of them appearing once. The specimen sequenced was naive CD4+ T cells sorted from blood. Subset indicated: CD45RA+ positively selected. The receptors shown here come from a man aged 30 to 39 in good health.

V is TRBV29-1 and J is TRBJ2-1; 10 bases line up with TRBD2. The length of the CDR3 is 15 residues. V lost 4 bases, J lost 9 bases, and 12 bases stayed unmatched. The germline V gene has CDR1 SQVTM and CDR2 ANQGSEA. The CDR3 nucleotides are TGCAGCGTTGTCAAACCAACAGCGGGAGGGCCTGAGCAGTTCTTC. Its protein product is CSVVKPTAGGPEQFF.

The chain joins TRBV10-3 to TRBJ1-3, with TRBD1 as a possible D gene (6 bases). The CDR3 is 16 residues long. Germline V gene lookup returns CDR1 ENHRY and CDR2 SYGVKD. V shed 8 bases and J shed 2 bases, with 19 bases lying between them. The DNA of the CDR3 is TGTGCCATCTGGGACCAACAGGGACCGGCTGGAAACACCATATATTTT. The encoded protein is CAIWDQQGPAGNTIYF.

In regard to this clone: Other nucleotide sequences in the sample specify the same CDR3. The J gene is TRBJ1-2, the V gene TRBV29-1; D is ambiguous. The CDR3 sequence is 11 residues long. Germline V gives CDR1 SQVTM, CDR2 ANQGSEA. V gave up 2 bases and J gave up 5 bases, with 6 bases separating them. The DNA for the CDR3 is TGCAGCGTTGAATCGGGATATGGCTACACCTTC. Translation gives CSVESGYGYTF.

The V call is TRBV1, the J call TRBJ2-1; TRBD1 was called by the table and not checked on the DNA. TRBV1 is tagged as a pseudogene. The CDR3 length is 17 residues. CDR3 DNA: TGCACCAGCAGCCATTTGAAGGGACAGGGAAGTTACAATGAGCAGTTCTTC. This codes for CTSSHLKGQGSYNEQFF.

The rearrangement uses TRBV7-8 and TRBJ2-3; D possibly corresponds to TRBD2 (5 bases). Trimming cost V 2 bases and J 1 base, with 13 bases left between them. CDR1 SGHVS and CDR2 FQNEAQ come from the germline V gene. This CDR3 has 16 residues. This CDR3 is CASSLRPSTRTDTQYF. The CDR3 DNA follows: TGTGCCAGCAGCTTACGACCTAGCACACGCACAGATACGCAGTATTTT.

This clone was detected once. V and J are TRBV18 and TRBJ1-1, with D possibly TRBD1 on 5 matching bases. V was cut by 4 bases and J by 5 bases, with 8 bases left in between. Per the germline V gene, CDR1 is KGHSH and CDR2 is LQKENI. CDR3 length: 12 amino acids. The CDR3 region is CASSLRGTEAFF. The CDR3 nucleotides are TGTGCCAGCTCACTCCGGGGGACTGAAGCTTTCTTT.

This chain links TRBV6-1 with TRBJ2-7; D is unclear. The CDR3 length is 11 residues. Germline CDR1 MNHNS, CDR2 SASEGT. The ends were cut back, 7 bases at V and 3 bases at J, with 7 bases in the middle. The CDR3 DNA reads as TGTGCCAGCACCGACTTCTACGAGCAGTACTTC. Translation: CASTDFYEQYF.

A note on this clone: Distinct nucleotide sequences in the sample also encode this CDR3. The chain couples TRBV5-1 to TRBJ2-1; TRBD1 or TRBD2 may be the D gene (5 bases each). This CDR3 is built from 15 residues. Trimming shortened V by 4 bases and J by 1 base, and 12 bases separated the two germline ends. Germline loops: CDR1 SGHRS, CDR2 YFSETQ. The CDR3: CASSTTGGSYNEQFF. The CDR3 DNA sequence: TGCGCCAGCAGCACAACAGGAGGTTCCTACAATGAGCAGTTCTTC.

V usage is TRBV11-3 and J usage is TRBJ2-6; D possibly corresponds to TRBD1 (5 bases). In germline, CDR1 is SGHNT, CDR2 YENEEA. This CDR3 region has 17 residues. Between the trimmed V and J ends, which lost 1 base and 0 bases, there was a span of 10 bases. The CDR3: CASSLGGSPSGANVLTF. CDR3 bases: TGTGCCAGCAGCTTAGGGGGCAGTCCCTCTGGGGCCAACGTCCTGACTTTC. Variable domain in full (rest from reference TRBV11-3 and TRBJ2-6): EAGVVQSPRYKIIEKKQPVAFWCNPISGHNTLYWYLQNLGQGPELLIRYENEEAVDDSQLPKDRFSAERLKGVDSTLKIQPAELGDSAVYLCASSLGGSPSGANVLTFGAGSRLTVL.

The J gene is TRBJ2-7, the V gene TRBV7-9; no reliable D call. V was trimmed by 5 bases and J by 6 bases, leaving 14 bases between them. Per the germline V gene, CDR1 is SEHNR and CDR2 is FQNEAQ (reference sequence). The CDR3 extends over 13 amino acids. CDR3 region: CASSPTWTVEQYF. CDR3 sequence (DNA): TGTGCCAGCAGCCCCACCTGGACGGTCGAGCAGTACTTC. Full variable domain (rest looked up from reference TRBV7-9 and TRBJ2-7): DTGVSQNPRHKITKRGQNVTFRCDPISEHNRLYWYRQTLGQGPEFLTYFQNEAQLEKSRLLSDRFSAERPKGSFSTLEIQRTEQGDSAMYLCASSPTWTVEQYFGPGTRLTVT.

V gene TRBV27 combines with J gene TRBJ1-2; no clear D gene. Trimming pared 3 bases from V and 8 bases from J, leaving 13 bases between. Germline loops: CDR1 MNHEY, CDR2 SMNVEV (reference sequence). The CDR3 consists of 13 residues. The CDR3 DNA is TGTGCCAGCAGTTTCTCTCATAGGTACGGCTACACCTTC. Translation gives CASSFSHRYGYTF.

The chain uses TRBV9 and TRBJ2-5; no firm D call. The CDR3 has 14 amino acids. V was clipped by 0 bases and J by 7 bases, with 13 bases between them. Germline V CDR1 and CDR2: SGDLS, YYNGEE. The DNA for the CDR3 is TGTGCCAGCAGCGTAGCCGGCGCAGGAATGACCCAGTACTTC. This codes for CASSVAGAGMTQYF.

The chain has TRBV29-1 and TRBJ2-1; no clear D gene. V was pared by 3 bases and J by 6 bases, with 6 bases between. Germline V gene lookup returns CDR1 SQVTM and CDR2 ANQGSEA. This CDR3 contains 11 residues. CDR3 DNA sequence: TGCAGCGTTGAGTGGGGCAATGAGCAGTTCTTC. Translation: CSVEWGNEQFF.

In nucleotides, the CDR3 is TGTGCCAGCAGCTTAGGGACAACCGGGAATGAAAAACTGTTTTTT. This sequence encodes CASSLGTTGNEKLFF. V and J are TRBV11-2 and TRBJ1-4; a weak D match, TRBD1 (5 bases). This CDR3 spans 15 amino acids. V was trimmed by 1 base and J by 5 bases, leaving 11 bases between them. Germline V gene sequence: CDR1 SGHAT, CDR2 FQNNGV.

The CDR3 here is CASSPGGLQYEQYF. The CDR3 DNA follows: TGTGCCAGCAGCCCAGGGGGACTACAGTACGAGCAGTACTTC. The chain combines TRBV7-2 with TRBJ2-7; either TRBD1 or TRBD2 may supply D (7 bases each). Trimming took off 5 bases at V and 4 bases at J, with 15 bases between the two ends. Germline values: CDR1 SGHTA, CDR2 FQGNSA. This CDR3 region has 14 residues.